In its sample, the clone carrying this TCR beta chain was seen a few times. The data belong to a study of type 1 and type 2 diabetes patients. Genomic DNA was the PCR template. The TCR beta CDR3 region was amplified using 30 forward and 13 reverse primers. From the multiplex PCR reads, TCRdb called clonotypes with MiXCR, one entry per CDR3 protein. The table records fewer than 300,000 distinct CDR3 sequences, 45% to 60% of them present only once. Per the germline V gene, CDR1 is MNHEY and CDR2 is SMNVEV (reference sequence). CDR3 length equals 16 residues. This clonotype was sampled from a man aged 18 to 29 with type 2 diabetes. This rearrangement joins TRBV27 to TRBJ2-5; 12 nucleotides align to TRBD2. The DNA end is more similar to TRBJ2-7, so the J call may be wrong. The sample taken for sequencing was peripheral blood mononuclear cells (PBMCs). The CDR3 region has the DNA TGTGCCAGCAGTTCGCGGACTAGCGGGATTACGGACGAGCAGTACTTC. Protein: CASSSRTSGITDEQYF.